The 25 T cell receptor beta chains below come from one sample, sequenced in a study of shared clonotypes between healthy human individuals. Produced via immunoSEQ multiplex PCR; TCRdb's table is partial and in-frame only. Among about 490,000 clones listed, roughly 85% were seen once. Sequencing input: PBMCs. The receptors stem from a woman aged 40 to 55 in good health. Some clones in this sample may be carry-over from other donors' samples.

The chain is built from TRBV19 and TRBJ2-5, with TRBD1 matching 8 bases. V dropped 4 bases and J dropped 5; count of bases not matched to a gene: 6. Germline V gene sequence: CDR1 LNHDA, CDR2 SQIVND (reference sequence). The CDR3 totals 14 residues. The DNA for the CDR3 is TGTGCCAGTAGTACTGGACAGGGTCGGGAGACCCAGTACTTC. Encoded protein: CASSTGQGRETQYF.

As DNA, the CDR3 is TGTGCCTGGAGTGTCTCCCTAGCGGGAGCTTACGAGCAGTACTTC. This sequence encodes CAWSVSLAGAYEQYF. The chain couples TRBV30 to TRBJ2-7; TRBD2 aligns across 10 bases. This CDR3 spans 15 amino acids. Looked up from germline, CDR1 is GTSNPN and CDR2 is SVGIG (reference sequence). V lost 0 bases and J lost 4; bases outside the gene matches: 6.

V and J are TRBV7-2 and TRBJ2-1, with a possible D match to TRBD1 (5 bases). This CDR3 is built from 15 residues. Trimming pared 3 bases from V and 1 base from J, leaving 10 bases between. Per germline, CDR1 SGHTA and CDR2 FQGNSA. DNA for the CDR3: TGTGCCAGCAGCTTTACAAGACAGTCCTACAATGAGCAGTTCTTC. Translating it yields CASSFTRQSYNEQFF. The full variable domain, its missing parts supplied by reference TRBV7-2 and TRBJ2-1, is GAGVSQSPSNKVTEKGKDVELRCDPISGHTALYWYRQSLGQGLEFLIYFQGNSAPDKSGLPSDRFSAERTGGSVSTLTIQRTQQEDSAVYLCASSFTRQSYNEQFFGPGTRLTVL.

This clone was seen a few times. Other DNA sequences in the same sample also yield this CDR3. V is TRBV7-2 and J is TRBJ2-3; TRBD2 matches at 10 bases. The CDR3 contains 16 residues. Germline V gene sequence: CDR1 SGHTA, CDR2 FQGNSA. V lost 0 bases to trimming and J lost 1 base; unmatched junction nucleotides: 1. The CDR3 loop reads CASSLAGTSGTDTQYF. The CDR3 DNA reads TGTGCCAGCAGCTTAGCTGGGACTAGCGGCACAGATACGCAGTATTTT.

This chain joins TRBV27 and TRBJ1-1; TRBD1 matches 7 bases. Germline values: CDR1 MNHEY, CDR2 SMNVEV (reference sequence). With V trimmed by 6 bases and J by 0 bases, 19 bases remained unmatched. The CDR3 loop spans 19 amino acids. CDR3 region: CASRFTLPTGTDMNTEAFF. For the CDR3, the DNA is TGTGCCAGCAGATTTACCCTTCCGACAGGGACGGACATGAACACTGAAGCTTTCTTT.

The genes are TRBV5-4 and TRBJ1-3; 11 nucleotides line up with TRBD1. Germline trimming cut 4 bases from V and 3 bases from J; bases unmatched to any gene: 6. The CDR3 consists of 16 residues. CDR1 is SGHNT, CDR2 YYREEE, per germline (reference sequence). The chain's CDR3 is CASSPGQGAIGNTIYF. In nucleotides, the CDR3 is TGTGCCAGCAGCCCCGGACAGGGGGCGATTGGAAACACCATATATTTT.

The rearrangement links TRBV5-6 to TRBJ2-7; possibly TRBD1 for D (6 bases). The V and J ends lost 1 base and 2 bases respectively, with 13 bases between them. Germline CDR1 SGHDT, CDR2 YYEEEE. The CDR3 sequence is 15 residues long. CDR3 region: CASSLTTGSPYEQYF. DNA for the CDR3: TGTGCCAGCAGCTTGACAACAGGGTCCCCCTACGAGCAGTACTTC.

The gene calls are TRBV6-6 and TRBJ2-1; D is unresolved. From germline, CDR1 is MNHNY and CDR2 SVGAGI (reference sequence). CDR3 size: 13 residues. The V and J ends lost 6 bases and 4 bases respectively, with 10 bases between them. The CDR3: CASSYETYNEQFF. The DNA of the CDR3 is TGTGCCAGCAGCTACGAGACTTACAATGAGCAGTTCTTC.

A few counts support this clone. The chain uses TRBV6-1 and TRBJ1-2; D is undetermined. The CDR3 has 13 amino acids. Trimming left V 3 bases short and J 4 bases short, with 9 bases between. The V gene's germline CDR1 is MNHNS and CDR2 SASEGT. The CDR3 bases are TGTGCCAGCAGTGATATAGGGCCCTATGGCTACACCTTC. As protein: CASSDIGPYGYTF.

The chain combines TRBV7-3 with TRBJ2-7, with D possibly being TRBD2 (5 bases). V lost 4 bases, J lost 4 bases, and 14 bases lay in between. The CDR3 spans 14 residues. Per germline, CDR1 SGHTA and CDR2 FQGTGA. This chain's CDR3 is CASSWGGSGYEQYF. The CDR3 nucleotides read TGTGCCAGCAGCTGGGGTGGGAGTGGATACGAGCAGTACTTC.

V gene TRBV30 combines with J gene TRBJ2-7; TRBD2 might be the D (6 bases). The CDR3 runs to 16 residues. Germline CDR1 reads GTSNPN; CDR2 reads SVGIG (reference sequence). Between the trimmed V and J ends, which lost 3 bases and 0 bases, there was a span of 18 bases. DNA of the CDR3: TGTGCCTGGAGCGCATGGGAGAGCGGGTACTCCTACGAGCAGTACTTC. It codes for CAWSAWESGYSYEQYF.

This rearrangement joins TRBV5-4 to TRBJ1-2; D gene uncertain. Trimming stripped 1 base from V and 4 bases from J, with 5 bases between. CDR1 and CDR2 (germline): SGHNT, YYREEE (reference sequence). The CDR3 contains 12 residues. The CDR3 reads CASSLNSYGYTF. The CDR3 region has the DNA TGTGCCAGCAGCTTGAACAGCTATGGCTACACCTTC.

The rearrangement links TRBV4-2 to TRBJ1-1; perhaps TRBD1 as D (6 bases). This CDR3 is 15 amino acids long. Germline loops: CDR1 LGHNA, CDR2 YNFKEQ. Trimming shortened V by 3 bases and J by 5 bases, and 16 bases separated the two germline ends. The DNA of the CDR3 is TGTGCCAGCAGCCAGGCCGGGGGGGCGCAAACTGAAGCTTTCTTT. This gives the protein CASSQAGGAQTEAFF.

This clone has a handful of counts. For the CDR3, the DNA is TGTGCCAGCACCCTATGGGGGGGCCCGACCTTC. It yields the protein CASTLWGGPTF. The V gene is TRBV2, the J gene TRBJ1-2, with TRBD1 as a possible D gene (6 bases). The V gene's germline CDR1 is SNHLY and CDR2 FYNNEI. The CDR3 length is 11 residues. V was clipped by 7 bases and J by 14 bases, with 17 bases between them.

This clone was recorded only once. This sequence joins TRBV29-1 and TRBJ2-3, with TRBD2 matching over 13 bases. The CDR3 loop spans 16 amino acids. The V gene end was trimmed by 1 base and the J gene end by 4 bases; junction bases not matched to a gene: 5. Germline assignment: CDR1 SQVTM and CDR2 ANQGSEA. The CDR3 region has the DNA TGCAGCGTTGAAGGGACTAGCGGGAGTGACGCAGATACGCAGTATTTT. Encoded protein: CSVEGTSGSDADTQYF.

In its sample, this clone was seen once. The gene calls are TRBV4-3 and TRBJ2-3; D ambiguous. CDR3 length equals 14 residues. Trimming stripped 0 bases from V and 2 bases from J, with 6 bases between. Germline V gene lookup returns CDR1 LGHNA and CDR2 YSLEER. In DNA, the CDR3 is TGCGCCAGCAGCCAAGATGGGAACACAGATACGCAGTATTTT. Its protein is CASSQDGNTDTQYF.

The chain links TRBV2 to TRBJ1-1; unclear D gene. The length of the CDR3 is 14 residues. Per the germline V gene, CDR1 is SNHLY and CDR2 is FYNNEI. V was trimmed by 2 bases and J by 3 bases, leaving 10 bases between them. CDR3 residues: CASSEYPGYTEAFF. Here the CDR3 DNA reads TGTGCCAGCAGTGAATATCCGGGTTACACTGAAGCTTTCTTT.

Points on this clone: The identical CDR3 is also encoded by other nucleotide sequences in the sample. The chain recombines TRBV4-1 with TRBJ1-4; no clear D gene. Trimming shortened V by 4 bases and J by 2 bases, and 5 bases separated the two germline ends. Per germline, CDR1 MGHRA and CDR2 YSYEKL. This CDR3 region has 13 residues. CDR3 sequence (DNA): TGCGCCAGCAGCCGCGGGACTAATGAAAAACTGTTTTTT. Its protein is CASSRGTNEKLFF.

Note on this clone: With only one base between it and a far larger clone, this is likely a read error. V gene TRBV28 combines with J gene TRBJ2-2, with D hard to call. Germline V CDR1 and CDR2: MDHEN, SYDVKM. The germline V and J ends were trimmed by 5 bases and 4 bases, with 14 bases remaining between them. The CDR3 totals 15 residues. The CDR3 reads CASSPRKGSTGELFF. The CDR3, as DNA: TGTGCCAGCAGTCCTCGGAAAGGGTCCACCGGGGAGCTGTTTTTT.

This clone was seen a handful of times. This CDR3 is also generated by other DNA sequences in the sample. The chain has TRBV4-3 and TRBJ1-1; D not resolved. The germline V and J ends were trimmed by 0 bases and 4 bases, with 6 bases remaining between them. Germline-derived CDR1 and CDR2 are LGHNA and YSLEER. This CDR3 has 13 amino acids. CDR3 sequence (DNA): TGCGCCAGCAGCCAAGATCTATCCACTGAAGCTTTCTTT. This encodes CASSQDLSTEAFF.

This clone has only one observation. The CDR3 loop reads CASSPPDRATEAFF. The CDR3 DNA reads as TGTGCCAGCAGTCCCCCGGACAGGGCCACTGAAGCTTTCTTT. This chain connects TRBV28 to TRBJ1-1; the match to TRBD1 covers 8 bases. Germline CDR1 is MDHEN and CDR2 is SYDVKM. CDR3 length: 14 residues. Trimming took 5 bases from V and 4 from J; bases not matched to a gene: 6.

CDR3 region: CASSPTRPGELFF. DNA of the CDR3: TGTGCCAGCTCACCGACTAGACCCGGGGAGCTGTTTTTT. The V gene is TRBV18, the J gene TRBJ2-2; D perhaps matches TRBD2 (6 bases). V lost 3 bases and J lost 6, with 8 bases in between. This CDR3 contains 13 residues. CDR1 is KGHSH, CDR2 LQKENI, per germline.

The chain recombines TRBV11-1 with TRBJ2-3, with TRBD2 matching over 7 bases. CDR3 length: 15 amino acids. V lost 5 bases to trimming and J lost 2 bases; unmatched junction nucleotides: 7. Germline CDR1 SGHAT, CDR2 FQDESV (reference sequence). The CDR3: CASSPQRGATDTQYF. In nucleotides, the CDR3 is TGTGCCAGCAGCCCCCAGCGGGGAGCCACAGATACGCAGTATTTT.

This chain links TRBV7-8 with TRBJ1-4; a possible D gene is TRBD1 (6 bases). Germline CDR1 reads SGHVS; CDR2 reads FQNEAQ. CDR3 length: 14 amino acids. V gave up 2 bases and J gave up 8 bases, with 12 bases separating them. CDR3 region: CASSLTGGGEKLFF. CDR3 coding DNA: TGTGCCAGCAGCTTAACCGGGGGCGGCGAAAAACTGTTTTTT. Based on the CDR3 plus reference TRBV7-8 and TRBJ1-4, the full variable domain is GAGVSQSPRYKVAKRGQDVALRCDPISGHVSLFWYQQALGQGPEFLTYFQNEAQLDKSGLPSDRFFAERPEGSVSTLKIQRTQQEDSAVYLCASSLTGGGEKLFFGSGTQLSVL.

This clone was counted only a few times. The rearrangement uses TRBV19 and TRBJ2-5; a weak D match, TRBD1 (6 bases). CDR1 is LNHDA, CDR2 SQIVND, per germline (reference sequence). V gave up 2 bases and J gave up 2 bases, with 12 bases separating them. This CDR3 region has 15 residues. The CDR3 nucleotides read TGTGCCAGTAGTATACAGCAGGGGCCTCAAGAGACCCAGTACTTC. This translates into CASSIQQGPQETQYF.